The 12 T cell receptor beta chains below all came from one sample that was sequenced in a study of tumor-infiltrating lymphocytes in primary liver carcinoma (dated by TCRdb to 2015 to 2018). These reads were obtained on an Illumina HiSeq 2500. Using a constant-region primer and ProtoScript II reverse transcriptase, TCRbeta-specific cDNA was reverse-transcribed from roughly 460 ng total RNA. The TCRbeta libraries were prepared through three rounds of nested multiplex PCR following a slightly modified ARM-PCR procedure. Each of the first two PCR rounds ran for roughly 9 cycles using multiplex TRBV1-TRBV30 forward primers together with a Cbeta reverse primer. The raw public data were reprocessed by TCRdb itself: fastp quality trimming at Q25, MiXCR clonotype calling, in-frame beta chains only. Each record represents a unique CDR3 protein, reported with the most common genes and DNA among its rows. Recorded for this sample are about 75,000 distinct CDR3 sequences; about three quarters of them occurred a single time. The ten largest clones represent roughly 28% of the sample.

Total RNA and DNA were co-extracted without cell sorting from approximately 22-30 mg of bulk tissue using the AllPrep DNA/RNA mini kit. The sample was tumor-adjacent normal liver tissue. The receptors derive from a man aged 40-49 years with primary liver carcinoma and hepatitis B virus infection.

A word on this clonotype: The junction departs from the called germline gene at one end, perhaps through a read error. This rearrangement joins TRBV4-1 to TRBJ2-2; 8 bases match TRBD1. From germline, CDR1 is MGHRA and CDR2 YSYEKL. The CDR3 is 18 amino acids. The CDR3 DNA reads TGCGCCAACAGCCAGCCGATAACTGGTCAGGGGGCGCGCGGGGAGCTGTTTTTT. Its translation: CANSQPITGQGARGELFF.

The sample holds a few counts of this clonotype. A read error is possible here, since a much larger clone lies one base away. J is TRBJ2-7 and V is TRBV28, with a tentative D call TRBD2 (6 bases). The CDR3 runs to 15 residues. Germline assignment: CDR1 MDHEN and CDR2 SYDVKM. Deletions cut 6 bases from V and 9 bases from J, with 24 bases between. CDR3 nucleotides: TGTGCCAGCAGGATCTCGGGACTGCCCTCCCACGGGCAGTACTTC. Residues: CASRISGLPSHGQYF.

The V and J genes are TRBV5-1 and TRBJ2-3, with D perhaps TRBD2 (6 bases). The CDR3 extends over 17 amino acids. Germline lookup yields CDR1 SGHRS and CDR2 YFSETQ. Trimming pared 6 bases from V and 3 bases from J, leaving 23 bases between. CDR3 amino acids: CASKDYRDLRPTDTQYF. CDR3 nucleotides: TGCGCCAGCAAGGACTACCGGGACCTCCGCCCAACAGATACGCAGTATTTT.

As concerns this clonotype: The junction departs from germline at one end; a sequencing error may be responsible. The chain combines TRBV6-1 with TRBJ2-2; D is perhaps TRBD2 (8 bases). The V gene's germline CDR1 is MNHNS and CDR2 SASEGT. The CDR3 loop spans 13 amino acids. The CDR3 reads CAIQRGFTGELFF. CDR3 DNA sequence: TGTGCCATCCAGCGGGGGTTCACAGGGGAACTGTTTTTT.

This clonotype was detected only a few times. A junction boundary mismatches the germline segment, possibly from a read error. The V and J genes are TRBV29-1 and TRBJ2-7; the match to TRBD1 covers 8 bases. The CDR3 spans 12 residues. Germline CDR1 and CDR2: SQVTM and ANQGSEA. The DNA of the CDR3 is TGCAGTGTTGAGCCAGGGGGCGGAGAGCTGTACTTC. Its protein is CSVEPGGGELYF.

As concerns this clonotype: A read error is likely, as this CDR3 ends without the conserved phenylalanine or tryptophan. This chain uses TRBV5-1 with TRBJ1-1, with D uncertain. The V and J ends lost 4 bases and 2 bases respectively, with 18 bases between them. The CDR3 consists of 16 residues. From germline, CDR1 is SGHRS and CDR2 YFSETQ. CDR3 DNA sequence: TGCGCCAGCAGCCTCACCCCCTTGGGGATTAACACTGAAGCTTTCCTT. As protein: CASSLTPLGINTEAFL.

A note on this clonotype: At one end the junction does not follow the germline gene, possibly because of a read error. The chain carries TRBV12-3 or TRBV12-4 and TRBJ1-1; D is uncertain. This CDR3 has 13 amino acids. CDR3 sequence: CPSSPRTFTEAFF. The CDR3 DNA follows: TGTCCCAGCAGTCCGAGGACGTTCACTGAAGCTTTCTTC.

Concerning this clonotype itself: Its ends do not fully match the called genes, so a read error is possible. V gene TRBV6-6 combines with J gene TRBJ2-7; 11 bases are a match to TRBD1. CDR3 length equals 15 residues. The germline V gene encodes CDR1 MNHNY and CDR2 SVGAGI (reference sequence). The CDR3, as DNA: TGTGCCGGCAGTTCCCAGGGACAGGGGGGCCACGAGCAGTACTTC. Translated: CAGSSQGQGGHEQYF.

This clonotype was counted once. J is TRBJ2-1 and V is TRBV6-5; 10 bases fit TRBD2. Germline-derived CDR1 and CDR2 are MNHEY and SVGAGI. CDR3 length: 15 residues. This chain's CDR3 is CVSRSGTSEHNEQFF. CDR3 DNA: TGTGTCAGTAGATCCGGGACTAGCGAACATAATGAGCAGTTCTTC.

With regard to this clonotype: The conserved final phenylalanine or tryptophan is absent from the CDR3, which likely points to a read error. The rearrangement joins TRBV29-1 to TRBJ2-1, with a possible D match to TRBD1 (5 bases). This CDR3 comprises 10 residues. V was cut by 8 bases and J by 10 bases, with 12 bases left in between. Per germline, CDR1 SQVTM and CDR2 ANQGSEA. CDR3 loop: CSCTGREQFS. The CDR3 nucleotides read TGCAGCTGCACAGGTCGGGAGCAGTTCTCC.

There are a few counts of this clonotype. The junction shows a germline mismatch at one end, possibly a read error. CDR3 nucleotide sequence: TGTGTCAGCAGTTCCCCCCACGGACAGGGCTACTATGGCTACACCTTC. It translates to CVSSSPHGQGYYGYTF. The chain couples TRBV12-3 or TRBV12-4 to TRBJ1-2, with 8 bases lining up with TRBD1. The CDR3 spans 16 residues.

For this clonotype: The germline gene is not matched at one end of the junction; a read error may be the cause. This sequence joins TRBV11-3 and TRBJ2-1, with a tentative D call TRBD2 (5 bases). Germline values: CDR1 SGHNT, CDR2 YENEEA. The CDR3 runs 12 residues. The CDR3 coding sequence is TGTGCCAGAAGCTTTTTGGGGAATGAGCGGCTCTTC. Protein: CARSFLGNERLF.